These 3 T cell receptor beta chains were all obtained from the same sample, sequenced in a study of naive and memory T cell subsets. The library had UMIs added by 3' ligation of an oligonucleotide to TCR cDNA. Four PCR rounds used nested alpha and beta constant region primers plus the SP2 primer. TCRdb used MiXCR to reprocess the UMI-ligation and nested PCR reads, holding one entry per CDR3 protein. Of tens of thousands of distinct CDR3 sequences listed, over 4% are singletons. Sequencing was carried out using blood. The receptor source for this set is an adult in good health.

A word on this clonotype: This may be a read error: a much more frequent sequence differs by one nucleotide. V is TRBV18 and J is TRBJ2-7, with TRBD1 matching over 8 bases. The CDR3 covers 14 residues. The germline gives CDR1 KGHSH, CDR2 LQKENI. CDR3 amino acids: CARSPQGVRHEQYF. The DNA for the CDR3 is TGTGCCAGATCACCACAGGGGGTTCGCCACGAGCAGTACTTC.

This clonotype appeared many times. This chain links TRBV7-2 with TRBJ2-5, with 7 bases lining up with TRBD1. This CDR3 region has 15 residues. Germline CDR1 is SGHTA and CDR2 is FQGNSA. V lost 7 bases to trimming and J lost 2 bases; unmatched junction nucleotides: 10. The CDR3 region is CASNLQQGTQETQYF. CDR3 in DNA: TGTGCCAGCAATCTACAACAGGGGACGCAAGAGACCCAGTACTTC.

At least ten counts were recorded for this clonotype. V usage is TRBV20-1 and J usage is TRBJ1-3; D is ambiguous. CDR1 is DFQATT, CDR2 SNEGSKA, per germline (reference sequence). Trimming shortened V by 2 bases and J by 0 bases, and 5 bases separated the two germline ends. The CDR3 spans 13 residues. For the CDR3, the DNA is TGCAGTGCTAGATACAGCTCTGGAAACACCATATATTTT. It yields the protein CSARYSSGNTIYF.